Presented here are 18 T cell receptor beta chains from one specimen sequenced in a study of cytomegalovirus exposure and HLA in healthy donors. The PCR made use of 60 Vbeta and 13 Jbeta primers. Measured with immunoSEQ multiplex PCR; TCRdb has only the in-frame clones, and not every one. The sample yields about 140,000 clones, approximately 80% seen once. Sequenced input: PBMCs. The receptors here all came from a man between 18 and 29 years old in good health and CMV-seronegative.

This chain uses TRBV19 with TRBJ2-7; 7 bases agree with TRBD1. The CDR3 length is 14 residues. J lost 3 bases, V lost 6 bases, and 8 bases had no gene match. In germline, CDR1 is LNHDA, CDR2 SQIVND (reference sequence). The CDR3 DNA reads TGTGCCAGTAGCCAAACAGGGGCGAGCTACGAGCAGTACTTC. Encoded protein: CASSQTGASYEQYF.

The CDR3 is CASSPVGAGVTDTQYF. The CDR3 nucleotides read TGTGCCAGCAGCCCCGTCGGGGCAGGGGTCACAGATACGCAGTATTTT. The chain is built from TRBV7-3 and TRBJ2-3; TRBD1 might be the D (6 bases). Germline CDR1 reads SGHTA; CDR2 reads FQGTGA. The CDR3 totals 16 residues. Trimming shortened V by 5 bases and J by 2 bases, and 17 bases separated the two germline ends.

This clone was picked up one time. The gene calls are TRBV5-4 and TRBJ1-3; 9 positions match TRBD1. The germline CDR1 and CDR2 sequences are SGHNT and YYREEE (reference sequence). The V and J ends lost 6 bases and 4 bases, in that order; junction bases with no gene match: 8. This CDR3 has 15 residues. The CDR3 loop reads CASTRDREDGNTIYF. CDR3 nucleotides: TGTGCCAGCACCAGGGACAGGGAAGACGGAAACACCATATATTTT.

This clone was seen a handful of times. The rearrangement uses TRBV6-5 and TRBJ2-5, with TRBD1 as a possible D gene (6 bases). The DNA matches TRBJ2-7 better at its end, which makes the J call doubtful. The germline CDR1 and CDR2 sequences are MNHEY and SVGAGI. The CDR3 contains 14 residues. CDR3 loop: CASSTGTNYYEQYF. CDR3 coding DNA: TGTGCCAGCAGCACCGGGACAAACTACTACGAGCAGTACTTC.

Here the CDR3 DNA reads TGTGCCAGCAGCGTCACTAGCGGGATCGAGTGGGAGCAGTTCTTC. It codes for CASSVTSGIEWEQFF. This chain uses TRBV9 with TRBJ2-1, with TRBD2 matching over 10 bases. Germline CDR1 is SGDLS and CDR2 is YYNGEE. With 2 bases clipped from V and 10 bases from J, the junction kept 9 bases outside the gene matches. CDR3 size: 15 residues. Filled out from reference TRBV9 and TRBJ2-1, the complete variable domain reads DSGVTQTPKHLITATGQRVTLRCSPRSGDLSVYWYQQSLDQGLQFLIQYYNGEERAKGNILERFSAQQFPDLHSELNLSSLELGDSALYFCASSVTSGIEWEQFFGPGTRLTVL.

This chain links TRBV4-1 with TRBJ2-1; possible D gene TRBD2, 6 bases. Germline V lookup: CDR1 MGHRA, CDR2 YSYEKL. V shed 3 bases and J shed 1 base, with 19 bases lying between them. The CDR3 spans 18 residues. DNA of the CDR3: TGCGCCAGCAGCCACCCACAGTCCCTAGCGACGTCCTACAATGAGCAGTTCTTC. This encodes CASSHPQSLATSYNEQFF.

The V and J genes are TRBV27 and TRBJ2-2, with a possible D match to TRBD1 (6 bases). Trimming removed 6 bases from V and 7 bases from J, with 21 bases in between. The CDR3 loop spans 16 amino acids. From germline, CDR1 is MNHEY and CDR2 SMNVEV (reference sequence). CDR3 sequence: CASRTTGNRRVGELFF. DNA for the CDR3: TGTGCCAGCAGGACAACAGGGAATCGTCGGGTCGGGGAGCTGTTTTTT.

This chain links TRBV5-1 with TRBJ1-3; D remains unclear. CDR3 length: 15 residues. Germline CDR1 and CDR2: SGHRS and YFSETQ. V shed 2 bases and J shed 1 base, with 10 bases lying between them. The CDR3 loop is CASSFGTASGNTIYF. Written as DNA, the CDR3 is TGCGCCAGCAGCTTCGGTACAGCATCTGGAAACACCATATATTTT.

The chain couples TRBV19 to TRBJ1-1; no clear D gene. This CDR3 comprises 16 residues. Germline V gives CDR1 LNHDA, CDR2 SQIVND (reference sequence). Trimming pared 6 bases from V and 1 base from J, leaving 18 bases between. The CDR3 sequence is CASRLSHNRGNTEAFF. CDR3 nucleotides: TGTGCCAGTAGATTATCCCACAATCGGGGGAACACTGAAGCTTTCTTT.

A word on this clone: The sample has other DNA sequences that encode this CDR3 too. This chain uses TRBV4-1 with TRBJ2-3; the match to TRBD2 covers 14 bases. CDR1 is MGHRA and CDR2 is YSYEKL in the germline V gene. The trim removed 0 bases at V and 6 bases at J, leaving 5 bases unmatched. The CDR3 is 17 amino acids. The CDR3 sequence is CASSQDRGLAGVDTQYF. In DNA, the CDR3 is TGCGCCAGCAGCCAAGATAGGGGACTAGCGGGAGTGGATACGCAGTATTTT.

This clone was detected a few times. V is TRBV18 and J is TRBJ2-7; 7 bases fit TRBD1. V was pared by 4 bases and J by 2 bases, with 2 bases of the junction left unmatched. CDR1 and CDR2 from the germline V gene are KGHSH and LQKENI. The CDR3 is 13 residues long. The CDR3: CASSQGAAYEQYF. The CDR3 bases are TGTGCCAGCTCACAGGGGGCAGCCTACGAGCAGTACTTC.

This clone occurred once. The V gene is TRBV5-1, the J gene TRBJ1-1; no clear D. The CDR3 loop spans 14 amino acids. V lost 0 bases to trimming and J lost 5 bases, with 11 bases between them. CDR1 and CDR2 (germline): SGHRS, YFSETQ. The CDR3 nucleotides read TGCGCCAGCAGCTTGGATACGGGTGGGACTGAAGCTTTCTTT. Translating it yields CASSLDTGGTEAFF. Full variable domain (rest looked up from reference TRBV5-1 and TRBJ1-1): KAGVTQTPRYLIKTRGQQVTLSCSPISGHRSVSWYQQTPGQGLQFLFEYFSETQRNKGNFPGRFSGRQFSNSRSEMNVSTLELGDSALYLCASSLDTGGTEAFFGQGTRLTVV.

The chain recombines TRBV4-1 with TRBJ1-2, with TRBD1 matching 7 bases. The CDR3 spans 16 residues. V lost 2 bases and J lost 5; bases outside the gene matches: 11. Germline assignment: CDR1 MGHRA and CDR2 YSYEKL. The CDR3 spells CASSQRTTGPEYGYTF. CDR3 sequence (DNA): TGCGCCAGCAGCCAACGGACGACAGGGCCAGAGTATGGCTACACCTTC.

The chain links TRBV25-1 to TRBJ1-2; 7 positions match TRBD1. The ends lost 6 bases at V and 6 bases at J; junction bases unmatched: 10. CDR3 length equals 14 residues. Germline assignment: CDR1 MGHDK and CDR2 SYGVNS. The CDR3 DNA reads as TGTGCCAGCAGGGGAGACAGGGTAGGAAATGGCTACACCTTC. Translating gives CASRGDRVGNGYTF.

The chain combines TRBV5-1 with TRBJ2-7; 7 bases are shared with TRBD2. Per the germline V gene, CDR1 is SGHRS and CDR2 is YFSETQ. The CDR3 contains 15 residues. The trim removed 6 bases at V and 2 bases at J, leaving 11 bases unmatched. The DNA of the CDR3 is TGCGCCAGCACCCTTTTCGTCGGGGGGACCTACGAGCAGTACTTC. Translating gives CASTLFVGGTYEQYF.

This sequence joins TRBV4-1 and TRBJ1-2, with TRBD1 matching 10 bases. J gave up 1 base and V 5 bases, and 7 bases lay outside the gene matches. Germline-derived CDR1 and CDR2 are MGHRA and YSYEKL. The CDR3 contains 16 residues. CDR3 sequence: CASSNRDRGINYGYTF. In nucleotides, the CDR3 is TGCGCCAGCAGCAACCGGGACAGGGGAATTAACTATGGCTACACCTTC.

The chain is built from TRBV10-2 and TRBJ2-7, with D perhaps TRBD1 (6 bases). This CDR3 has 14 residues. With 6 bases removed from V and 3 bases from J, the gap between germline ends came to 15 bases. Germline assignment: CDR1 WSHSY and CDR2 SAAADI. The CDR3 loop is CASSSDRPYYEQYF. In nucleotides, the CDR3 is TGCGCCAGCAGCTCAGACAGGCCCTACTACGAGCAGTACTTC.

As regards this clone: The germline gene is not matched at one end of the junction; a read error may be the cause. V and J are TRBV4-1 and TRBJ2-2; D unresolved. Germline-derived CDR1 and CDR2 are MGHRA and YSYEKL. This CDR3 comprises 13 residues. The DNA of the CDR3 is TGCGCCAGCAGGCAAGCAAACACCGGGGAGCTGTTTTTT. This codes for CASRQANTGELFF.